These 16 T cell receptor beta chains originate from one sample sequenced in a study of cytomegalovirus exposure and HLA in healthy donors. Libraries were prepared by immunoSEQ multiplex PCR; TCRdb keeps only in-frame clonotypes and omits some of them. The sample holds about 65,000 clones, around 96% seen once. Sequenced sample: PBMCs. The receptors here all came from a young man in good health and CMV-seropositive.

The chain recombines TRBV4-1 with TRBJ1-1; TRBD1 matches 12 bases. The V segment lost 1 base and the J segment 2 bases; nucleotides outside the gene matches: 2. In germline, CDR1 is MGHRA, CDR2 YSYEKL. The CDR3 runs 16 residues. The CDR3 loop reads CASSQGDRGRNTEAFF. The CDR3 DNA reads TGCGCCAGCAGCCAAGGGGACAGGGGGCGAAACACTGAAGCTTTCTTT.

This chain connects TRBV6-5 to TRBJ2-2, with 7 bases lining up with TRBD1. The CDR3 runs to 14 residues. Germline V gene sequence: CDR1 MNHEY, CDR2 SVGAGI. V shed 7 bases, J shed 5 bases, and the junction held 7 bases outside the gene matches. In DNA, the CDR3 is TGTGCCAGCAAGGAGGCAGGGGGAACCGGGGAGCTGTTTTTT. Translated: CASKEAGGTGELFF.

Regarding this clone: An end of the junction does not agree with germline; a read error may underlie this. The rearrangement links TRBV7-7 to TRBJ2-1, with 11 positions matching TRBD2. The CDR3 covers 15 residues. In germline, CDR1 is SSHAT, CDR2 FNYEAQ (reference sequence). In DNA form, the CDR3 reads TGTGCTAGCAGCTTAGTTCCCGGACTAGCGGGTGAGCAGTTCTTC. It is translated as CASSLVPGLAGEQFF.

The table lists this clone with a count of one. V usage is TRBV5-1 and J usage is TRBJ1-1; weak D call: TRBD1 (5 bases). This CDR3 contains 15 residues. The V gene lost 4 bases and the J gene lost 2 bases, with 15 bases spanning the gap. CDR1 is SGHRS, CDR2 YFSETQ, per germline. The CDR3 protein is CASSPVRQINTEAFF. CDR3 bases: TGCGCCAGCAGCCCAGTACGACAGATAAACACTGAAGCTTTCTTT. Drawing the rest from reference TRBV5-1 and TRBJ1-1, the complete variable domain is KAGVTQTPRYLIKTRGQQVTLSCSPISGHRSVSWYQQTPGQGLQFLFEYFSETQRNKGNFPGRFSGRQFSNSRSEMNVSTLELGDSALYLCASSPVRQINTEAFFGQGTRLTVV.

The V call is TRBV9, the J call TRBJ1-2; D might be TRBD1 (5 bases). CDR1 SGDLS and CDR2 YYNGEE come from the germline V gene. The CDR3 loop spans 13 amino acids. Trimming left V 0 bases short and J 6 bases short, with 9 bases between. The CDR3 sequence is CASSVGIRDGYTF. The CDR3, as DNA: TGTGCCAGCAGCGTAGGTATCAGGGATGGCTACACCTTC.

The rearrangement links TRBV9 to TRBJ2-1, with TRBD2 matching over 8 bases. The ends lost 2 bases at V and 0 bases at J; junction bases unmatched: 7. The length of the CDR3 is 17 residues. The germline CDR1 and CDR2 sequences are SGDLS and YYNGEE. CDR3 DNA: TGTGCCAGCAGCGTTGGCGGGAGGCAGAGCTCCTACAATGAGCAGTTCTTC. Translated: CASSVGGRQSSYNEQFF. The full variable domain, rest sourced from reference TRBV9 and TRBJ2-1, is DSGVTQTPKHLITATGQRVTLRCSPRSGDLSVYWYQQSLDQGLQFLIQYYNGEERAKGNILERFSAQQFPDLHSELNLSSLELGDSALYFCASSVGGRQSSYNEQFFGPGTRLTVL.

The V gene is TRBV28, the J gene TRBJ2-5; the D gene is possibly TRBD2 (5 bases). V was shortened by 8 bases and J by 1 base, with 14 bases between the two germline ends. The CDR3 extends over 14 amino acids. The V gene's germline CDR1 is MDHEN and CDR2 SYDVKM. The CDR3, as DNA: TGTGCCAGCCACAGACCGGGATCCCAAGAGACCCAGTACTTC. This gives the protein CASHRPGSQETQYF.

V and J are TRBV29-1 and TRBJ2-1; 9 bases map to TRBD1. This CDR3 is built from 15 residues. V was clipped by 6 bases and J by 2 bases; unmatched bases: 8. Germline lookup yields CDR1 SQVTM and CDR2 ANQGSEA. CDR3 nucleotide sequence: TGCAGCGTCGGCGGGACAGGGTGGGCCTACAATGAGCAGTTCTTC. Its translation is CSVGGTGWAYNEQFF.

V usage is TRBV10-3 and J usage is TRBJ1-3; a possible D gene is TRBD1 (6 bases). The V and J ends lost 11 bases and 2 bases respectively, with 13 bases between them. The CDR3 is made up of 13 amino acids. CDR1 and CDR2 (germline): ENHRY, SYGVKD. The CDR3 is CAVTGSTGNTIYF. CDR3 coding DNA: TGTGCCGTTACAGGGTCAACTGGAAACACCATATATTTT.

This clone is a singleton in its sample. The chain combines TRBV4-1 with TRBJ1-2; unclear D gene. The CDR3 is 12 residues long. Germline CDR1 is MGHRA and CDR2 is YSYEKL. The V end lost 0 bases, the J end lost 4 bases, and 3 bases lay between the germline ends. The DNA of the CDR3 is TGCGCCAGCAGCCAAGACGGCTATGGCTACACCTTC. Translated, it gives CASSQDGYGYTF.

This clone occurred once. This chain uses TRBV11-2 with TRBJ2-7; a weak D match, TRBD1 (6 bases). This CDR3 comprises 12 residues. The germline V gene encodes CDR1 SGHAT and CDR2 FQNNGV. Trimming removed 1 base from V and 6 bases from J, with 7 bases in between. In DNA, the CDR3 is TGTGCCAGCAGCTTAGGAGGGGGCGAGCAGTACTTC. It yields the protein CASSLGGGEQYF.

This clone has a single count. This chain uses TRBV11-3 with TRBJ1-1, with 8 positions matching TRBD1. Trimming at V came to 5 bases and at J to 0 bases, leaving 5 bases not matched to a gene. The CDR3 sequence is 15 residues long. Germline CDR1 and CDR2: SGHNT and YENEEA. The CDR3 DNA follows: TGTGCCAGCAGCCCCCGACAGGGGCTGAACACTGAAGCTTTCTTT. This gives the protein CASSPRQGLNTEAFF. Using reference TRBV11-3 and TRBJ1-1 for the parts outside the CDR3, the full variable domain is EAGVVQSPRYKIIEKKQPVAFWCNPISGHNTLYWYLQNLGQGPELLIRYENEEAVDDSQLPKDRFSAERLKGVDSTLKIQPAELGDSAVYLCASSPRQGLNTEAFFGQGTRLTVV.

The V and J genes are TRBV29-1 and TRBJ2-5; 7 bases map to TRBD2. Trimming took 7 bases from V and 5 from J; bases not matched to a gene: 16. The CDR3 length is 15 residues. Germline-derived CDR1 and CDR2 are SQVTM and ANQGSEA. CDR3 in DNA: TGCAGCGCCGCCAGGTCTTACGGGGAGGGGGAGACCCAGTACTTC. It translates to CSAARSYGEGETQYF. The full variable domain, rest sourced from reference TRBV29-1 and TRBJ2-5, is SAVISQKPSRDICQRGTSLTIQCQVDSQVTMMFWYRQQPGQSLTLIATANQGSEATYESGFVIDKFPISRPNLTFSTLTVSNMSPEDSSIYLCSAARSYGEGETQYFGPGTRLLVL.

The chain combines TRBV10-3 with TRBJ1-5; D ambiguous. Germline V gene data show CDR1 as ENHRY and CDR2 as SYGVKD. Trimming cost V 5 bases and J 8 bases, with 13 bases left between them. CDR3 size: 13 residues. The CDR3 nucleotides are TGTGCCATCAGTACCCGCGAACGCGAGCCCCAGCATTTT. Its translation is CAISTREREPQHF.

The J gene is TRBJ2-1, the V gene TRBV10-1, with a possible D match to TRBD2 (6 bases). From germline, CDR1 is WNHNN and CDR2 SYGVQD (reference sequence). Trimming stripped 3 bases from V and 9 bases from J, with 18 bases between. CDR3 length equals 15 residues. This CDR3 reads CASSERRDWLGEQFF. The DNA for the CDR3 is TGCGCCAGCAGTGAACGTAGGGACTGGTTGGGTGAGCAGTTCTTC.

This chain's CDR3 is CASSLHRPGFFEAFF. CDR3 nucleotide sequence: TGTGCCAGCAGTTTACACCGGCCAGGTTTTTTTGAAGCTTTCTTT. The rearrangement uses TRBV27 and TRBJ1-1; D remains unclear. Deletions cut 2 bases from V and 7 bases from J, with 17 bases between. This CDR3 is 15 amino acids long. Germline V gene lookup returns CDR1 MNHEY and CDR2 SMNVEV (reference sequence).